This T cell receptor (beta chain) came from a study of T cell repertoires in cytomegalovirus infection. On the study more broadly: Both CMV infection and a matching HLA type were indicated by public TCR beta signatures. Study conclusions and caveats: Within the response measured ex vivo, HLA-C-restricted CMV-specific TCR beta clonotypes were dominant.

This clonotype was detected only a few times. Its target is not known. TCRdb independently ran MiXCR on the reads; one entry per CDR3 protein. The table includes roughly 760,000 distinct CDR3 sequences, 35% to 45% detected once. V lost 5 bases and J lost 6, with 16 bases in between. This CDR3 region has 14 residues. The germline V gene has CDR1 MNHNS and CDR2 SASEGT. Sequenced sample: PBMCs. The TCR originated in a human donor in good health (CMV status not recorded). Some clones in this sample may be carry-over from other donors' samples. The chain is built from TRBV6-1 and TRBJ1-2; D might be TRBD1 (6 bases). CDR3 bases: TGTGCCAGCAGTCCCGGACAGAGGCCGGATGGCTACACCTTC. It is translated as CASSPGQRPDGYTF.